This is a list of T cell receptor beta chains from one sample in a study of cytomegalovirus exposure and HLA in healthy donors. Profiled with immunoSEQ multiplex PCR; TCRdb holds only in-frame clones, not every one. The sample has roughly 190,000 clones; approximately 78% are singletons. The sequenced material came from PBMCs. The receptors originated from a woman aged 18-29 years in good health and CMV-seronegative. Each CDR3 is given with its conserved first and last residue. D genes are given only for firm matches. Clone size, where shown, is once, few, many, or a class for clones that have expanded.

v_gene	abundance	d_gene	j_gene	CDR3nt	CDR3aa
TRBV27	-	-	TRBJ1-1	TGTGCCAGCAGTTTATTAGTGGGGGCGCTGGGAACTGAAGCTTTCTTT	CASSLLVGALGTEAFF
TRBV9	-	-	TRBJ1-1	TGTGCCAGCAGCGCGACCTGGGGCTGGGCCAACACTGAAGCTTTCTTT	CASSATWGWANTEAFF
TRBV19	-	-	TRBJ1-2	TGTGCCAGTAGGCCACCCGGAGACGCTAACTATGGCTACACCTTC	CASRPPGDANYGYTF
TRBV19	-	TRBD1	TRBJ2-1	TGTGCCAGTAGTACCCATCTTTGGACAGGGGGCGTACTGGATTACAATGAGCAGTTCTTC	CASSTHLWTGGVLDYNEQFF
TRBV2	-	-	TRBJ2-7	TGTGCCAGCAGTGTGGACATGTGGGGCTACGAGCAGTACTTC	CASSVDMWGYEQYF
TRBV7-9	once	-	TRBJ1-4	TGTGCCACCAGGACGGGTGCAACTAATGAAAAACTGTTTTTT	CATRTGATNEKLFF
TRBV5-6	-	TRBD1	TRBJ2-7	TGTGCCAGCAGCTTTGGGACAGATTACGAGCAGTACTTC	CASSFGTDYEQYF
TRBV5-8	-	TRBD1	TRBJ1-1	TGTGCCAGCAGCTTAGGACAGGGTACCCTGAAAGCGGCTTTCTTT	CASSLGQGTLKAAFF
TRBV28	-	TRBD1	TRBJ1-2	TGTGCCAGCAGTTTGACAGGGAATAACTATGGCTACACCTTC	CASSLTGNNYGYTF
TRBV19	-	TRBD1	TRBJ2-7	TGTGCCAGTAGTGGCCCAGGGGACAGGACCTACGAGCAGTACTTC	CASSGPGDRTYEQYF
TRBV27	-	TRBD1	TRBJ1-3	TGTGCCAGCTCCCCGGGACAGGGTGTTCCTGGAAACACCATATATTTT	CASSPGQGVPGNTIYF
TRBV6-1	-	-	TRBJ2-7	TGTGCCAGCACATCTCTTAGCTCCTACGAGCAGTACTTC	CASTSLSSYEQYF
TRBV30	-	-	TRBJ1-1	TGTGCCTGGAGTGTGTCTCCTAACACTGAAGCTTTCTTT	CAWSVSPNTEAFF
TRBV25-1	once	TRBD2	TRBJ2-1	TGTGCCAGCAGTGAGACTAGCGGCTCCTACAATGAGCAGTTCTTC	CASSETSGSYNEQFF
TRBV6-1	-	-	TRBJ2-5	TGTGCCAACCCCGGGGGGCCACAAGAGACCCAGTACTTC	CANPGGPQETQYF
TRBV19	-	-	TRBJ2-7	TGTGCCAGTAGTATTGGAGCGGGTGGGTACGAGCAGTACTTC	CASSIGAGGYEQYF
TRBV5-4	-	TRBD1	TRBJ2-7	TGTGCCAGCAGCGCGGACAGGCAATCCTACGAGCAGTACTTC	CASSADRQSYEQYF
TRBV19	-	TRBD1	TRBJ1-4	TGCGCCAGCGACTCAGGGGGCAGAGTTGCAACTAATGAAAAACTGTTTTTT	CASDSGGRVATNEKLFF
TRBV7-9	-	-	TRBJ1-1	TGTGCCAGCAGGTTGGGGGGAGTAGGGACTGAAGCTTTCTTT	CASRLGGVGTEAFF
TRBV5-6	few	-	TRBJ2-5	TGTGCCAGCAGCTTGGTAGGGGCCACCCAAGAGACCCAGTACTTC	CASSLVGATQETQYF
TRBV27	-	-	TRBJ2-3	TGTGCCAGCAGTTTATCGCCTAGCCCAGATACGCAGTATTTT	CASSLSPSPDTQYF
TRBV2	-	TRBD1	TRBJ2-5	TGTGCCAGCAGTTACCAGGGGGCGGGAGAGACCCAGTACTTC	CASSYQGAGETQYF
TRBV7-3	-	TRBD1	TRBJ1-2	TGTGCCAGCAGCTTAGGAGGGGGCGGACCCTATGGCTACACCTTC	CASSLGGGGPYGYTF
TRBV6-5	few	TRBD2	TRBJ2-7	TGTGCCAGCAGTTTTAGCGGGAATGGGTTTTTATACGAGCAGTACTTC	CASSFSGNGFLYEQYF
TRBV7-9	few	-	TRBJ1-3	TGTGCCAGCAGCTTAGTGGGAGGGCCGAACACCATATATTTT	CASSLVGGPNTIYF
TRBV6-6	-	-	TRBJ2-4	TGTGCCAGCAGTTACCTTACGGGTCTAAACATTCAGTACTTC	CASSYLTGLNIQYF
TRBV29-1	-	-	TRBJ2-7	TGCAGCGTAGAGGTCTCCTACGAGCAGTACTTC	CSVEVSYEQYF
TRBV19	-	TRBD1	TRBJ2-7	TGTGCCAGTAGTAGCTCGGACAGGGCCTACGAGCAGTACTTC	CASSSSDRAYEQYF
TRBV19	-	-	TRBJ2-7	TGTGCCAGTAGTCCTCCCTCCTACGAGCAGTACTTC	CASSPPSYEQYF
TRBV28	-	TRBD2	TRBJ2-5	TGTGCCAGCAGTTTAGCCCCGGGACTAGCGGGAGGGGAAGAGACCCAGTACTTC	CASSLAPGLAGGEETQYF
TRBV5-1	-	TRBD1	TRBJ2-7	TGCGCCAGCAGCTTAGCCGGGACAGGGCTGGGGAGCTCCTACGAGCAGTACTTC	CASSLAGTGLGSSYEQYF
TRBV18	-	-	TRBJ2-5	TGTGCCAGCTCACCAAGACGGGCCGTCGGAGGGGAGACCCAGTACTTC	CASSPRRAVGGETQYF
TRBV18	-	TRBD2	TRBJ2-1	TGTGCCAGCTCACCACCGTGGCTAGCGGGAGATAATGAGCAGTTCTTC	CASSPPWLAGDNEQFF
TRBV2	few	TRBD1	TRBJ2-7	TGTGCCAGCAGTGAGGGACAGGGTATCTACGAGCAGTACTTC	CASSEGQGIYEQYF
TRBV28	-	TRBD1	TRBJ2-7	TGTGCCAGCACCATTCGGACAGGCTCCTACGAGCAGTACTTC	CASTIRTGSYEQYF
TRBV7-2	-	TRBD1	TRBJ1-2	TGTGCCAGCAGCTTCGGGACAGGGGGAGGCTACACCTTC	CASSFGTGGGYTF
TRBV28	-	-	TRBJ1-5	TGTGCCAGCAGTCAACTAGGGACAAACGGTCAGCCCCAGCATTTT	CASSQLGTNGQPQHF
TRBV18	-	TRBD1	TRBJ2-2	TGTGCCAGCTCACCTTCAGGACAGGGGATTAACGGGGAGCTGTTTTTT	CASSPSGQGINGELFF
TRBV5-4	-	-	TRBJ2-2	TGTGCCAGCAGCTTGGCCTATCGAAACACCGGGGAGCTGTTTTTT	CASSLAYRNTGELFF
TRBV30	-	-	TRBJ1-3	TGTGCCTGGAGTGACGGAGACTCTGGAAACACCATATATTTT	CAWSDGDSGNTIYF
TRBV4-1	-	TRBD1	TRBJ1-1	TGCGCCAGCAGCCGGGACAGGCTTAACACTGAAGCTTTCTTT	CASSRDRLNTEAFF
TRBV10-3	-	-	TRBJ2-3	TGTGCCATCAGTGAGGGGAGCGGGCAAGATACGCAGTATTTT	CAISEGSGQDTQYF